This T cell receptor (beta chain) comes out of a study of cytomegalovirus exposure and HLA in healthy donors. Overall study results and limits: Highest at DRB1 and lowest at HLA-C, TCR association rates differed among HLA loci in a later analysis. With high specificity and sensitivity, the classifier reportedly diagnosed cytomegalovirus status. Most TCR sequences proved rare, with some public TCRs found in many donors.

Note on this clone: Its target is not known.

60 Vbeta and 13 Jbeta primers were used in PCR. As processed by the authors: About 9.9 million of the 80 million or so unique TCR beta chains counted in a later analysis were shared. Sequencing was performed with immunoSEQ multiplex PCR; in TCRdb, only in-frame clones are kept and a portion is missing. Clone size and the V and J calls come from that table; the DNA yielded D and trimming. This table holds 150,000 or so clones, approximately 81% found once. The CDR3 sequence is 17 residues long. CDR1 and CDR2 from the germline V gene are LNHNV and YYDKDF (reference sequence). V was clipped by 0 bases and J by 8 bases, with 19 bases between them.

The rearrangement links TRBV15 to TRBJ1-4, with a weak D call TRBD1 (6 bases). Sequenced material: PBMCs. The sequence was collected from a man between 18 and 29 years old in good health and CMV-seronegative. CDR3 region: CATSRDLQGRMGEKLFF. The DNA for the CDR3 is TGTGCCACCAGCAGAGATCTACAGGGACGGATGGGAGAAAAACTGTTTTTT.